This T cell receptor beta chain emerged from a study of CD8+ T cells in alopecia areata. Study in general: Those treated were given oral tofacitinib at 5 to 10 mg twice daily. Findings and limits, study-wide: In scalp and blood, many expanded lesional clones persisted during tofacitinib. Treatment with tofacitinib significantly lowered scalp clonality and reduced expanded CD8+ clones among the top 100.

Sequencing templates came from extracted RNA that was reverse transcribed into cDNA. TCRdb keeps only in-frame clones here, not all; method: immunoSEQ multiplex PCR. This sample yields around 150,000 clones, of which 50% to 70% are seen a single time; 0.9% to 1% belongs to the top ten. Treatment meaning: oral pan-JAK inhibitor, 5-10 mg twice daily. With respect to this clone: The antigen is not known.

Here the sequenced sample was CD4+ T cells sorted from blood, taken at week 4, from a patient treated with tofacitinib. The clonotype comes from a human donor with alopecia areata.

The CDR3 protein is CASSITAGQGAQPQHF. The CDR3 DNA reads TGTGCCAGTAGTATAACCGCGGGACAGGGGGCTCAGCCCCAGCATTTT. This chain joins TRBV19 and TRBJ1-5; 12 bases agree with TRBD1. There are 16 residues in the CDR3. J lost 6 bases, V lost 2 bases, and 5 bases had no gene match. CDR1 is LNHDA, CDR2 SQIVND, per germline (reference sequence).